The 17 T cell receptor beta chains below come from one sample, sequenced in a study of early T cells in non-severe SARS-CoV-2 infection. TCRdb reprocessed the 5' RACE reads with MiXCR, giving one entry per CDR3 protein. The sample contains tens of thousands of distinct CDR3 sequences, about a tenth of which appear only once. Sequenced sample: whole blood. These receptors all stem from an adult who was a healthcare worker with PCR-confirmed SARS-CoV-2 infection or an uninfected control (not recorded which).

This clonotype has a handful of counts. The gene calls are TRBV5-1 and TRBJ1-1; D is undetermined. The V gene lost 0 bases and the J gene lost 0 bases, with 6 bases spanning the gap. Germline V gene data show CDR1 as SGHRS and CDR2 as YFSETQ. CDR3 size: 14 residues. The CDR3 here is CASSLARMNTEAFF. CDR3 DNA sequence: TGCGCCAGCAGCTTGGCTCGCATGAACACTGAAGCTTTCTTT.

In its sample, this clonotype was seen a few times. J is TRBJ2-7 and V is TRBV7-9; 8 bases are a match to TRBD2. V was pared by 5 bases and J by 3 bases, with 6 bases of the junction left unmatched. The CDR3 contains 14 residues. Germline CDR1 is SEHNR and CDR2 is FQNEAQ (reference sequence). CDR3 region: CASSNRTSGYEQYF. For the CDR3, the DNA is TGTGCCAGCAGCAACCGAACTAGCGGCTACGAGCAGTACTTC.

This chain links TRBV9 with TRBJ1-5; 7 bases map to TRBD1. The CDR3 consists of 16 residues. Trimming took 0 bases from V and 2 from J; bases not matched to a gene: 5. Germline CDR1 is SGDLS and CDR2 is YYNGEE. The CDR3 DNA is TGTGCCAGCAGCGTAGCTCGAGGGGGCGGCAATCAGCCCCAGCATTTT. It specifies CASSVARGGGNQPQHF.

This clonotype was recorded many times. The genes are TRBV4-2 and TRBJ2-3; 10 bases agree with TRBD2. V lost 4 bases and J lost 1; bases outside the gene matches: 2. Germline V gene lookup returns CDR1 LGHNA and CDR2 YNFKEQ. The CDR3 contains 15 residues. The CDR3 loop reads CASSPGTSGTDTQYF. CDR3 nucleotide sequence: TGTGCCAGCAGCCCCGGGACTAGCGGCACAGATACGCAGTATTTT.

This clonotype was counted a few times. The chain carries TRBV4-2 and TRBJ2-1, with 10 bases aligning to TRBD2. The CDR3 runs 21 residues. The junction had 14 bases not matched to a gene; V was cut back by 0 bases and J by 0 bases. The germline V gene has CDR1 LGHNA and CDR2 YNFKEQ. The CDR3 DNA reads TGTGCCAGCAGCCAAGAAGTTGTGGGTAGCGGGGGGCTTAGCTCCTACAATGAGCAGTTCTTC. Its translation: CASSQEVVGSGGLSSYNEQFF.

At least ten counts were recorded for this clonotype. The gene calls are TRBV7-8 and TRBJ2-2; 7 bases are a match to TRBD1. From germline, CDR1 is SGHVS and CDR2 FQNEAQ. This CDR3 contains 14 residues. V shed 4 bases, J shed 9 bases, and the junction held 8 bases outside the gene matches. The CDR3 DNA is TGTGCCAGCAGCTGGGACAGAATACCTCGGGAGCTGTTTTTT. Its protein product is CASSWDRIPRELFF.

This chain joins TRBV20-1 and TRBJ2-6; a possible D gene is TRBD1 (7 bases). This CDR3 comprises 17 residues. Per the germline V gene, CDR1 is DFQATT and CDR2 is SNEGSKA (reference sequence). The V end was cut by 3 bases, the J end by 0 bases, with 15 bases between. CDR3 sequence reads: CSARARGEFSGANVLTF. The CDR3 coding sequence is TGCAGTGCTAGGGCCAGGGGGGAATTCTCTGGGGCCAACGTCCTGACTTTC.

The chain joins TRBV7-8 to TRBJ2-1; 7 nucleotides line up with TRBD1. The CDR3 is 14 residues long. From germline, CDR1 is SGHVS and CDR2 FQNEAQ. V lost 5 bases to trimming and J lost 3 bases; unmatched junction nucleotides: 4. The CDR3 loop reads CASSTRQGYNEQFF. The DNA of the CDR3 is TGTGCCAGCAGCACACGACAGGGCTACAATGAGCAGTTCTTC.

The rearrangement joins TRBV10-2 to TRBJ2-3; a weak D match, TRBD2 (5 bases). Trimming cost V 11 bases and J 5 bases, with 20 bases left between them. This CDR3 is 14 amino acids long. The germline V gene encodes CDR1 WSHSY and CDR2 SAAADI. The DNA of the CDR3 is TGCGCCGCCTCACCCCCGCGGGTAGGAGATACGCAGTATTTT. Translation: CAASPPRVGDTQYF.

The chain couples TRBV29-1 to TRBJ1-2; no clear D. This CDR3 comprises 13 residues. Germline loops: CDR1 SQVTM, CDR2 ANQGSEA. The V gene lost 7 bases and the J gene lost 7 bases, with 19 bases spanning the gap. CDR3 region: CSAGLPEKGGYTF. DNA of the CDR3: TGCAGCGCCGGGCTTCCTGAGAAAGGTGGCTACACCTTC.

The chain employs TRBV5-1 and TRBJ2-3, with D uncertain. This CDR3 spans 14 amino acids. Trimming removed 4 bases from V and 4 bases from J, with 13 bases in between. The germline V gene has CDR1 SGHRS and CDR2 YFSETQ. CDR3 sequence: CASSPEGPADTQYF. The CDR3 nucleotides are TGCGCCAGCAGCCCGGAAGGCCCGGCAGATACGCAGTATTTT.

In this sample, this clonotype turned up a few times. In DNA form, the CDR3 reads TGTGCCAGCAGCGTAGGGCCGGGGAGCACCGGGGAGCTGTTTTTT. Residues: CASSVGPGSTGELFF. V is TRBV9 and J is TRBJ2-2; TRBD2 is a possible D gene (5 bases). Trimming removed 0 bases from V and 4 bases from J, with 10 bases in between. This CDR3 spans 15 amino acids. Germline lookup yields CDR1 SGDLS and CDR2 YYNGEE. The full variable domain, completed using reference TRBV9 and TRBJ2-2, is DSGVTQTPKHLITATGQRVTLRCSPRSGDLSVYWYQQSLDQGLQFLIQYYNGEERAKGNILERFSAQQFPDLHSELNLSSLELGDSALYFCASSVGPGSTGELFFGEGSRLTVL.

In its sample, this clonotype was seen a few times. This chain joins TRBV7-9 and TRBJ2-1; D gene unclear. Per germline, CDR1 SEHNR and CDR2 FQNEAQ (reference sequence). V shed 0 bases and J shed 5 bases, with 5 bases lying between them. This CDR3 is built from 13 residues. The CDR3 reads CASSLAGNNEQFF. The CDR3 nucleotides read TGTGCCAGCAGCTTAGCGGGGAACAATGAGCAGTTCTTC.

CDR3 nucleotide sequence: TGCGCCAGCAGTGGGACTAGCGGGACAGATACGCAGTATTTT. Protein sequence: CASSGTSGTDTQYF. The chain has TRBV5-1 and TRBJ2-3; TRBD2 aligns across 12 bases. V lost 5 bases to trimming and J lost 3 bases; unmatched junction nucleotides: 1. Germline V gene lookup returns CDR1 SGHRS and CDR2 YFSETQ. The CDR3 length is 14 residues.

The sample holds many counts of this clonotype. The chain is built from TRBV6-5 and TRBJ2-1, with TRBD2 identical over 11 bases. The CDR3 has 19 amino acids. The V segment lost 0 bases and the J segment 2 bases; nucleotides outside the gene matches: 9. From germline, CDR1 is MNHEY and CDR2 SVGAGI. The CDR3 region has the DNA TGTGCCAGCAGTTACTCGATCAGCATGACTAGCGGGGCCTACAATGAGCAGTTCTTC. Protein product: CASSYSISMTSGAYNEQFF.

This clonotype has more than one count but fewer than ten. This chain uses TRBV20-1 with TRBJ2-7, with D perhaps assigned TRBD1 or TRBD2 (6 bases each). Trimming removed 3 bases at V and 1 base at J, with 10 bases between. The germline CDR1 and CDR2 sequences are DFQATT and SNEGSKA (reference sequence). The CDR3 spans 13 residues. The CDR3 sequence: CSASGGPSYEQYF. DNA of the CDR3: TGCAGTGCTAGCGGGGGCCCGTCCTACGAGCAGTACTTC.

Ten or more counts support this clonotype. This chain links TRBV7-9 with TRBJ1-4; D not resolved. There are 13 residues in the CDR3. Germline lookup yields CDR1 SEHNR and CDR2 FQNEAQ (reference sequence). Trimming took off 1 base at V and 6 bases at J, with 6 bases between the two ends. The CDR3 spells CASSLDTDEKLFF. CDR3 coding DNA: TGTGCCAGCAGCTTAGACACGGATGAAAAACTGTTTTTT.